This T cell receptor beta chain originates from a study of cytomegalovirus exposure and HLA in healthy donors. Only in-frame clones appear in the TCRdb table, and some are missing; sequencing was by immunoSEQ multiplex PCR. The sample gives roughly 260,000 clones, around 89% of which show up once; under 0.4% is in the top ten. The ends lost 1 base at V and 6 bases at J; junction bases unmatched: 9. The length of the CDR3 is 16 residues. Germline CDR1 reads SGHRS; CDR2 reads YFSETQ. Comments on this clone: Antigen specificity is unknown.

General study results and limits: In vitro data verified a few CMV-associated chains as specific for CMV antigens. Among TCR beta chains, those listed as cytomegalovirus-associated numbered around 160. Reportedly, cytomegalovirus status was diagnosed with high sensitivity and specificity. There were some public TCRs occurring in many donors, but most TCR sequences were rare.

This receptor was identified in a young woman in good health and CMV-seronegative. The chain has TRBV5-1 and TRBJ2-3; 9 bases are a match to TRBD1. Sequenced material: PBMCs. The CDR3 DNA reads TGCGCCAGCAGCTTGAACCGGGACAGGGTATTGGATACGCAGTATTTT. It encodes CASSLNRDRVLDTQYF.